The entry below describes one TCR beta chain. This clonotype was detected only once. The antigen this receptor binds is unknown. No base quality information exists; no much larger clone differs at one position. This record comes from a study of post-analysis software for immune sequencing data (dated by TCRdb to the mid-2010s). Regarding the study in general: Relapsing-remitting, secondary progressive and progressive-relapsing multiple sclerosis were recorded as disease courses, and subtype annotation was lacking for some patients. The multiple sclerosis patient repertoires were compared with around ten previously published healthy control repertoires from donors aged roughly 6 to 27 years. A subset of samples was prepared in parallel using single-end sample barcoding, then pooled and co-amplified after Illumina adapter ligation. On the study overall, not on this receptor specifically: Direct clustering with F measure revealed strong co-clustering of samples prepared in the same batch, which led to a batch-effect correction. The control group was slightly older than the multiple sclerosis patient group. Compared with controls, multiple sclerosis patients had significantly lower normalized Chao1 diversity, a finding suggesting substantial peripheral T-cell clonal expansion. Significantly higher frequencies in patients than in controls were found for several TRBV segments, including TRBV5-6, TRBV5-1 and TRBV20-1.

Receptor amplification or capture employed PCR. The listed sequencing device is Illumina HiSeq 2500. Unique molecular identifiers were incorporated into TCR beta cDNA libraries to reduce PCR and sequencing biases. Around 500,000 cDNA molecules were obtained for every 1 to 10 million input T cells, so each molecule roughly corresponded to one T cell. The patient libraries were prepared and sequenced using the same protocol as the earlier healthy control dataset. Within a given batch, samples were prepared together, multiplexed and sequenced on the same HiSeq lane. As for the authors' bioinformatics: Raw barcoded reads were processed with MIGEC, discarding single-read molecular identifier groups before consensus assembly and CDR3 extraction. VDJtools was used for post-analysis of the clonotype tables, with diversity normalized by down-sampling every dataset to the smallest sample size. To correct batch-related cross-sample contamination, repertoire overlap clustering matched CDR3 amino acid sequences but not nucleotide sequences. TCRdb ran its own pipeline on the public reads, namely fastp trimming at Q25 and MiXCR clone calling, and kept in-frame beta chains. CDR3 protein sequences are deduplicated, and each keeps its most common genes and DNA. TCRdb, rather than the study authors, made the V and J calls. The sample profile shows roughly 580,000 distinct CDR3 sequences; around 47% of them were found once. 1.5% to 2% of the sample is held by the ten biggest clonotypes.

To demonstrate the VDJtools post-analysis software, the study profiled TCR beta repertoires from the peripheral blood of about 13 young patients with multiple sclerosis. Multiple sclerosis patients were children and adolescents aged roughly 6 to 17 years. Reading the germline V gene gives CDR1 ENHRY and CDR2 SYGVKD. The CDR3 goes from the cysteine to the phenylalanine over 15 residues. Left in the record is the CDR3 DNA by itself, 45 bases read in frame from the first base. Specimen: blood. The clonotype was recovered from a girl aged 10-17 years with multiple sclerosis. The receptor chain draws on TRBV10-3 and TRBJ2-4; TRBD2 agrees with 7 junctional bases. The J call may be mistaken, given a closer DNA end match to TRBJ2-7. This receptor has the CDR3 CAISGEAGVRDEQYF. At the DNA level, the sequence is TGTGCCATCAGTGGAGAGGCGGGGGTGCGTGACGAGCAGTACTTC.